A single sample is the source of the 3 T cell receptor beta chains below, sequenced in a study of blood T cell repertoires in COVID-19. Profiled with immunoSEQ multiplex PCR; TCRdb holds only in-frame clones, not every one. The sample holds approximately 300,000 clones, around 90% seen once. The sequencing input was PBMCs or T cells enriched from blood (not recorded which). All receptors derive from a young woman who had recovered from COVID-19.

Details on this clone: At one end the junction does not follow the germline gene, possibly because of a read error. Here the CDR3 DNA reads TGCGCCAGCAGCCAGGTCTACCATGAGCAGTTCTTC. It codes for CASSQVYHEQFF. The gene calls are TRBV4-3 and TRBJ2-1; D gene unclear. The CDR3 spans 12 residues. Germline V gives CDR1 LGHNA, CDR2 YSLEER.

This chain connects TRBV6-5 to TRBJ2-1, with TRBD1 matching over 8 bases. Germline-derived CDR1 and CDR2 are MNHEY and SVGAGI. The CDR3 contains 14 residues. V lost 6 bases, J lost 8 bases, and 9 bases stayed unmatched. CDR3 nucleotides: TGTGCCAGCAGACTTGGGCAGGGGGCCTATGAGCAGTTCTTC. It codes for CASRLGQGAYEQFF.

The CDR3 bases are TGTGCCAGCAGCTTGGGGGGACAGGGGAATCAGCCCCAGCATTTT. Its translation: CASSLGGQGNQPQHF. V gene TRBV5-4 combines with J gene TRBJ1-5; 10 bases agree with TRBD1. V trimming: 0 bases; J trimming: 4 bases; junction bases outside the gene matches: 1. This CDR3 region has 15 residues. Germline V gene data show CDR1 as SGHNT and CDR2 as YYREEE (reference sequence).